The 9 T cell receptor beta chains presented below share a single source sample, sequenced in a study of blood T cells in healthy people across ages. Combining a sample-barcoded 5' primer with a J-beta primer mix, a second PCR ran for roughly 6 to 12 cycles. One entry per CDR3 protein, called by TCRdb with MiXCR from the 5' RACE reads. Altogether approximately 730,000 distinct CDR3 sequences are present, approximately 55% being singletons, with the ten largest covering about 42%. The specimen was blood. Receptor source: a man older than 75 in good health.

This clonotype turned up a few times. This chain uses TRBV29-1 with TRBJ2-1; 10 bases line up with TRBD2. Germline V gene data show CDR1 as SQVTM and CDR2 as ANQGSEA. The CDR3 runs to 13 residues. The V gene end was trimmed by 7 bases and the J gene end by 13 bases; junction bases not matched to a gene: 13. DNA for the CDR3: TGCAGCGCCGAAGATCCCGGGACTAGCGAACAGTTCTTC. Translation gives CSAEDPGTSEQFF.

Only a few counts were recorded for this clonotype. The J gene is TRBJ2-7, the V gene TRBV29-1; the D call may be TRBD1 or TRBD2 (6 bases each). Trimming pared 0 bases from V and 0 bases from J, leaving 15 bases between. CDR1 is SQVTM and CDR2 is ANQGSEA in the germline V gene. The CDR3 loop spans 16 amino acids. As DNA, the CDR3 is TGCAGCGTTGAAGATTACGAGGGGGGCCCCTCCTACGAGCAGTACTTC. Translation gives CSVEDYEGGPSYEQYF.

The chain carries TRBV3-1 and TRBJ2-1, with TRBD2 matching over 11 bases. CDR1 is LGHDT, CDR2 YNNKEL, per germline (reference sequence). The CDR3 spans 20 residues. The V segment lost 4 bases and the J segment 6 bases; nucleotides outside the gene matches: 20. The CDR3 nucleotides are TGTGCCAGCAGCCGAGAATTAAGTTTTAGCGCTAGCGGGAGGTCCAATGAGCAGTTCTTC. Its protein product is CASSRELSFSASGRSNEQFF.

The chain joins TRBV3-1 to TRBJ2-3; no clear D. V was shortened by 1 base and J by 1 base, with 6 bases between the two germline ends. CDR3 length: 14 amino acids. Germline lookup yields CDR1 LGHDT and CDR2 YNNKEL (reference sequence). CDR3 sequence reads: CASSQVRGTDTQYF. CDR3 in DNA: TGTGCCAGCAGCCAAGTTCGGGGCACAGATACGCAGTATTTT.

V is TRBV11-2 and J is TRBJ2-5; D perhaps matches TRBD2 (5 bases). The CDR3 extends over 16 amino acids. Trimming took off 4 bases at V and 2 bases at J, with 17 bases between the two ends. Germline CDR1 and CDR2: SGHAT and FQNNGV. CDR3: CASSSGSLGGQETQYF. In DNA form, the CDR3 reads TGTGCCAGCAGCTCGGGGTCTCTTGGAGGACAAGAGACCCAGTACTTC.

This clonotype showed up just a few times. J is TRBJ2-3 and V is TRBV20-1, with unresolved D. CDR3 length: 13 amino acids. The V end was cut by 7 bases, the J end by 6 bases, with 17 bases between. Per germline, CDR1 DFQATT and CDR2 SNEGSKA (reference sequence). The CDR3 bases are TGCAGTGTCACGGGCCCAACCAAGGATACGCAGTATTTT. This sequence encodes CSVTGPTKDTQYF.

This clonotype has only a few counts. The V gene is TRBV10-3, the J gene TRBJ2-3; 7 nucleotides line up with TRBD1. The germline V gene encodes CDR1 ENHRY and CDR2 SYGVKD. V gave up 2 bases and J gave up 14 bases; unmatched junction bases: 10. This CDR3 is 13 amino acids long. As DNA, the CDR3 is TGTGCCATCAGTGAGAGGGGGCAGGGATACGCGTATTTT. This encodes CAISERGQGYAYF.

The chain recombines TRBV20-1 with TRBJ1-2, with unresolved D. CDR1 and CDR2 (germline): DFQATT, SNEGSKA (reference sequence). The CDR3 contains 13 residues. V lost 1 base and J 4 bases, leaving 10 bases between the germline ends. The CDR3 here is CSARVRNGYGYTF. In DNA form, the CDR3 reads TGCAGTGCTAGAGTTAGAAACGGCTATGGCTACACCTTC.

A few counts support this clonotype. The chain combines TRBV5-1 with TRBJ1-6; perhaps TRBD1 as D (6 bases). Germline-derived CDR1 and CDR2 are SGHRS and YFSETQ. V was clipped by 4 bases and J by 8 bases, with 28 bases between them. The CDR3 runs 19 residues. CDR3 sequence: CASSKRTASRSSGDSPLHF. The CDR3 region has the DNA TGCGCCAGCAGCAAGAGGACAGCATCCCGGAGTTCAGGGGATTCACCCCTCCACTTT.